This T cell receptor beta chain was profiled in a study of blood T cell repertoires in COVID-19 (dated by TCRdb to about 2020). About the investigation overall: Samples covering the acute and convalescent phases of COVID-19 were provided by collaborators in the United States, Italy and Spain. The material from the prospective study consisted of cDNA or gDNA derived from T cells, B-cell-depleted T cells, or PBMCs. Deeply sampled blood TCRbeta repertoires from subjects exposed to, actively infected with, or recovered from COVID-19 were included in the dataset. The repertoires were made available in a free public database intended to serve as a resource for research on the immune response to SARS-CoV-2. Samples came from the ongoing ImmuneRACE study (first 160 participants) plus 1,254 subjects from 6 global collaborators. Sample metadata almost always included a de-identified subject ID, COVID-19 status, age in years and sex. Where available, HLA class I and class II types were taken from metadata supplied by the sample provider and were not determined by assay-based typing.

Collaborating institutions collected whole blood in K2EDTA tubes following their own protocols. Collaborator samples were shipped for TCRbeta analysis as frozen whole blood, isolated PBMCs, or DNA extracted from either sample type. Note on this clone: This receptor's antigen is unknown. No clone much larger than this one lies a single base away; base qualities are absent.

TCRbeta CDR3 regions were amplified from genomic DNA using the immunoSEQ Assay, a bias-controlled multiplex PCR. The study's own analysis went as follows. Nucleated cell counts per sample were estimated from amplification of reference gene primers within the assay. To quantify the absolute abundance of each unique TCRbeta CDR3 rearrangement, sequence reads were collapsed and filtered. For each sample, productive Simpson clonality was calculated by taking the square root of Simpson's diversity index across productive rearrangements. TCRdb mirrors the immuneACCESS table, restricted to in-frame sequences. Some clones are absent from its copies; in checked studies, under half trace to an unresolved V gene, and the reason for the others is unknown. The V and J calls and the clone size are those of that table, but D and trimming were determined from the DNA. This sample comprises 15,000 to 20,000 clones, around 87% of them detected only once. Around 16% of the sample lies in the top ten.

V is shortened by 0 bases, J by 3 bases, and the region joining them spans 14 bases. The germline V gene specifies MGHRA as CDR1 and YSYEKL as CDR2. The CDR3 starts with the cysteine, ends with the phenylalanine, and has 16 residues. Only the CDR3 part of the read is kept: 48 bases, read in frame from the first base. What the authors observed across the whole study: The amount of clinical and demographic metadata varied by source and participant and was provided uncurated.

The receptor's source is a man aged 70 or older with acute or convalescent COVID-19. Specimen: peripheral blood. The V and J genes are TRBV4-1 and TRBJ2-5; matching of 5 bases hints at TRBD2 as the D gene. The CDR3 region reads CASSQDRRVWEETQYF. The DNA sequence is given as TGCGCCAGCAGCCAAGATCGGCGGGTTTGGGAAGAGACCCAGTACTTC.